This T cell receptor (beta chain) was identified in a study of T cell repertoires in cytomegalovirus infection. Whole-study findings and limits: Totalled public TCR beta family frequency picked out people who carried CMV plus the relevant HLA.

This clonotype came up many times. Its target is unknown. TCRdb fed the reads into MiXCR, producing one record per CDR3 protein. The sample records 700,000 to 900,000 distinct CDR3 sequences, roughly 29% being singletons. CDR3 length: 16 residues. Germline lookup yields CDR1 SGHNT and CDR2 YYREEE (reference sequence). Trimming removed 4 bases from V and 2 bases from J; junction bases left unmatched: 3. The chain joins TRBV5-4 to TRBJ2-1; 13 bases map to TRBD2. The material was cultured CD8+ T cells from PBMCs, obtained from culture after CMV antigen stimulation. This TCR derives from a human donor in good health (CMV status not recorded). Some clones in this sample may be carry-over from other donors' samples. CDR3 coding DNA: TGTGCCAGCAGCCGGACTAGCGGGGGTGCCTACAATGAGCAGTTCTTC. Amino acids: CASSRTSGGAYNEQFF.